The sequence of this TCR beta chain was determined in a study of T cell responses to AZD1222 COVID-19 vaccine. Germline V gene data show CDR1 as LNHDA and CDR2 as SQIVND (reference sequence). The CDR3 loop spans 14 amino acids. V was clipped by 6 bases and J by 1 base; unmatched bases: 6. Profiling relied on immunoSEQ multiplex PCR, and the TCRdb table lists in-frame clones only, not all of them. The data show 95,000 to 100,000 clones, less than 90% seen once. This sequence originates from an adult in good health. The input for sequencing was peripheral blood, taken on day 0 of AZD1222 vaccination. The chain recombines TRBV19 with TRBJ2-7, with TRBD1 matching 7 bases. The CDR3 region has the DNA TGTGCCAGTAGCTTACAGGGGCCGTCCTACGAGCAGTACTTC. This encodes CASSLQGPSYEQYF.